This paragraph covers one T cell receptor (beta chain) sequence. Antigen: not known. The data were obtained in a study of beta chain features in type 1 diabetes. General study points: Shortening of TCRB CDR3s, moderate but significant, appeared in all four CD4+ subsets of Type 1 diabetes patients. Whether TCRB rearrangement is influenced by HLA type went unresolved here.

The germline V gene has CDR1 MDHEN and CDR2 SYDVKM. V gave up 3 bases and J gave up 5 bases, with 11 bases separating them. This CDR3 comprises 14 residues. Sequencing targeted expressed TCRB transcripts, as all isolated RNA had been reverse transcribed. Profiled with immunoSEQ multiplex PCR; TCRdb holds only in-frame clones, not every one. The table includes tens of thousands of clones, roughly 70% detected once. The V call is TRBV28, the J call TRBJ1-5; D ambiguous. The sequence was obtained from a woman aged 18-29 years with type 1 diabetes. Sequencing was performed on Tregs from blood. This CDR3 is CASSFPQNHQPQHF. The CDR3 DNA reads as TGTGCCAGCAGTTTCCCCCAGAACCATCAGCCCCAGCATTTT.